What follows describes a single TCR beta chain. This clonotype turned up a few times. It has no known antigen specificity. No quality values exist for individual bases; no much larger clone is one base distant. This specimen comes from a study of T cells in Graves' hyperthyroidism and ophthalmopathy (dated by TCRdb to about 2019). Study-wide context: Peripheral blood samples were taken at the time of initial diagnosis, prior to any treatment. A discovery cohort of fewer than 110 patients, about 40 with Graves' ophthalmopathy and about 58 with stable Graves' hyperthyroidism, was used to find distinguishing TCR V-J signatures. Prospective prediction of ophthalmopathy was tested in an independent validation cohort consisting of roughly 20 hyperthyroidism patients and 15 to 17 patients who later progressed to ophthalmopathy. The roughly 100 discovery patients were randomly divided into training and test sets at a 7:3 ratio. The study also compared thyroid tissue and blood T-cell repertoires from about six Graves' hyperthyroidism patients. Following sampling, methimazole starting at 30 mg daily was given to hyperthyroidism patients, and high-dose intravenous methylprednisolone was given to ophthalmopathy patients. The paper reports TCR Vbeta CDR3 sequencing of fewer than 150 peripheral blood samples: approximately 41 ophthalmopathy, under 80 hyperthyroidism and about 17 progressor patients.

From cysteine to phenylalanine, the CDR3 is 19 amino acids long. CDR3 DNA only is kept here, 57 bases in frame from base 1. The germline V gene yields MNHNS for CDR1 and SASEGT for CDR2. V is clipped by 6 bases and J by 0 bases, and the sequence between their germline boundaries is 21 bases long. Hyperthyroidism patients were newly diagnosed, had a disease duration of under 2 months, and were aged 18 to 65 years. The study excluded patients with uncontrolled infections, other autoimmune diseases, pregnancy or lactation. Clinical symptoms, serum thyroxine and TRAb, thyroid ultrasound, and orbital computed tomography formed the basis for the diagnoses. For progressor patients, blood was drawn at the first diagnosis of hyperthyroidism, before any ophthalmopathy symptoms had appeared. PBMCs were isolated from 10 ml of fresh peripheral blood by Ficoll-Paque density gradient centrifugation. Progressor patients were initially diagnosed with Graves' hyperthyroidism and developed ophthalmopathy during follow-up. Total RNA was extracted using Trizol reagent, and RNA quality was assessed on an Agilent 2100 Bioanalyzer.

The investigation overall reported the following: No statistical method was used to fix the sample size in advance, and group allocation was not hidden from the investigators. In validation, progression to ophthalmopathy was predicted by the model with 70% to 71% sensitivity and 72% to 85% specificity, a median of 6.5 months before onset. Most expanded thyroid clonotypes (frequency above 0.001) were also detected in blood, suggesting blood repertoires may reflect thyroid immune responses. A 13 V-J signature model separated ophthalmopathy from stable hyperthyroidism, with about 90% sensitivity and roughly 81% specificity in cross-validation and 80%/75% in testing.

The TCR beta CDR3 regions were amplified from the RNA transcripts. For the first round of RT-PCR on the TCR CDR3, the HTBI primer set was used together with the Qiagen OneStep RT-PCR kit. Libraries were constructed in a second round of multiplex PCR, after which size selection and purification were carried out. The libraries were sequenced on an Illumina HiSeq2000 using paired-end 100 bp reads. As for the original processing: SOAPnuke was used to process the raw data, throwing out any read that contained adapters or uncalled bases, had a mean Phred below 15, or lacked an exact constant-primer or identifier match. High-quality paired reads were merged using COPE v1.2.5, and each unique nucleotide sequence was defined as a clonotype. MiTCR v1.1 was used to align the clonotypes against IMGT TRBV, TRBD and TRBJ reference segments. Only V-J combinations with frequency above 0.0001, covering 99% to 99.2% of repertoires, were analysed. A TCS score was defined as the ratio between F50 (clonal expansion) and ExV (chaos), using BLOSUM62-based TCRdist between CDR3 peptides within each V-J. Welch's t-statistics and random forest reduced fewer than 550 V-J features to under 15, which were used in a naive Bayes classifier (R e1071). The public reads were reprocessed in TCRdb via fastp at Q25 and MiXCR, keeping in-frame beta chains. Rows matching on CDR3 protein sequence are summarized as one entry with the most common DNA and genes. TCRdb, not the original authors, processed these V and J calls. Within this sample are fewer than 650,000 distinct CDR3 sequences, with approximately 14% of them counted one time only. Jointly, the top ten make up around 5.4% of the sample.

The sequencing sample was made of blood. The receptor was isolated from a woman aged 30 to 39 with Graves' hyperthyroidism that later progressed to Graves' ophthalmopathy. This chain joins TRBV6-1 to TRBJ2-6, with the identity of the D gene unclear. The nucleotide sequence reads as follows: TGTGCCAGCAGACCAACCGGGTTTCCCGTTAACTCTGGGGCCAACGTCCTGACTTTC. This gives the protein CASRPTGFPVNSGANVLTF.